These T cell receptor beta chains were read from a single sample in a study of T cell responses to AZD1222 COVID-19 vaccine. TCRdb's table, derived via immunoSEQ multiplex PCR, lists solely in-frame clones and lacks some. The sample shows 95,000 to 150,000 clones, 92% of them seen only once. Sequenced material: peripheral blood, taken on day 0 of AZD1222 vaccination. All receptors derive from an adult in good health. Each CDR3 is given with its conserved first and last residue. The D gene is left open where the match is weak. Clone size, where shown, is once, few, many, or a class for clones that have expanded.

D gene	CDR3 length	clone size	J gene	V gene	CDR3 protein	CDR3 DNA
NA	18	NA	TRBJ2-5	TRBV21-1	CASSKARIRTGQQETQYF	TGTGCCAGCAGCAAAGCCCGAATAAGGACAGGGCAACAAGAGACCCAGTACTTC
TRBD1	17	few	TRBJ1-6	TRBV5-1	CASRLDGTGDRNSPLHF	TGCGCCAGCAGGCTGGATGGGACAGGGGACAGAAATTCACCCCTCCACTTT
NA	15	once	TRBJ1-4	TRBV7-8	CASSSGGLVEEKLFF	TGTGCCAGCAGTTCGGGGGGGCTAGTCGAGGAAAAACTGTTTTTT
TRBD1	15	NA	TRBJ1-1	TRBV27	CASSNPGGWVTEAFF	TGTGCCAGCAGTAACCCAGGGGGCTGGGTCACTGAAGCTTTCTTT
NA	14	NA	TRBJ2-3	TRBV19	CASSIDVNTDTQYF	TGTGCCAGTAGTATAGACGTGAACACAGATACGCAGTATTTT
NA	15	NA	TRBJ1-1	TRBV6-5	CASIPAWQGDTEAFF	TGTGCCAGCATCCCGGCGTGGCAAGGGGACACTGAAGCTTTCTTT
NA	17	NA	TRBJ2-3	TRBV27	CASSIGVASANTDTQYF	TGTGCCAGCAGTATAGGGGTAGCTAGCGCTAACACAGATACGCAGTATTTT
NA	15	once	TRBJ1-1	TRBV6-5	CASSYSTAVNTEAFF	TGTGCCAGCAGTTATTCGACAGCCGTTAACACTGAAGCTTTCTTT
NA	16	NA	TRBJ1-1	TRBV19	CASSIVLASMNTEAFF	TGTGCCAGTAGTATAGTCTTGGCCAGTATGAACACTGAAGCTTTCTTT
NA	15	NA	TRBJ2-5	TRBV30	CAWSVQGLYQETQYF	TGTGCCTGGAGTGTACAGGGCTTGTACCAAGAGACCCAGTACTTC
NA	15	NA	TRBJ1-3	TRBV18	CASSPSGVEGNTIYF	TGTGCCAGCTCACCATCCGGAGTAGAAGGAAACACCATATATTTT
NA	13	NA	TRBJ1-3	TRBV30	CAWSVNLGNTIYF	TGTGCCTGGAGTGTAAATCTAGGAAACACCATATATTTT
NA	14	NA	TRBJ2-5	TRBV5-1	CASSFEDTYRAQYF	TGCGCCAGCAGCTTCGAGGACACTTATCGGGCCCAGTACTTC
NA	12	NA	TRBJ1-1	TRBV6-5	CASRGPGTEAFF	TGTGCCAGCAGGGGACCTGGCACTGAAGCTTTCTTT
NA	16	NA	TRBJ1-5	TRBV7-8	CASSLIIGGADQPQHF	TGTGCCAGCAGCTTAATAATAGGGGGGGCGGATCAGCCCCAGCATTTT
NA	14	NA	TRBJ1-1	TRBV7-9	CASSSKTANTEAFF	TGTGCCAGCAGCAGCAAAACAGCGAACACTGAAGCTTTCTTT
NA	13	NA	TRBJ1-2	TRBV15	CATSREPGGGYTF	TGTGCCACCAGCAGAGAACCCGGAGGTGGCTACACCTTC
NA	15	NA	TRBJ1-4	TRBV7-9	CASSPKRISNEKLFF	TGTGCCAGCAGCCCGAAGCGGATATCTAATGAAAAACTGTTTTTT
NA	14	NA	TRBJ1-5	TRBV30	CAWSTGSGNQPQHF	TGTGCCTGGAGTACCGGGTCTGGCAATCAGCCCCAGCATTTT
NA	16	NA	TRBJ1-4	TRBV15	CATSGFLQGRDEKLFF	TGTGCCACCAGCGGCTTCCTACAGGGTCGGGATGAAAAACTGTTTTTT
NA	13	NA	TRBJ1-5	TRBV5-1	CASSLGSRQPQHF	TGCGCCAGCAGCTTGGGATCTAGACAGCCCCAGCATTTT
NA	13	NA	TRBJ1-2	TRBV7-3	CASSLPSLGGYTF	TGTGCCAGCAGCTTACCCTCTCTCGGCGGCTACACCTTC
NA	13	NA	TRBJ1-6	TRBV7-9	CASSLAHNSPLHF	TGTGCCAGCAGCTTAGCGCATAATTCACCCCTCCACTTT
TRBD2	16	few	TRBJ2-1	TRBV18	CASSPPTSGTYNEQFF	TGTGCCAGCTCACCACCGACTAGCGGGACATACAATGAGCAGTTCTTC
TRBD1	13	NA	TRBJ2-5	TRBV7-9	CASSSQGRETQYF	TGTGCCAGCAGCTCACAGGGGCGGGAGACCCAGTACTTC
NA	12	NA	TRBJ2-3	TRBV2	CASSPQSDTQYF	TGTGCCAGCAGTCCACAGTCCGATACGCAGTATTTT
NA	14	NA	TRBJ1-2	TRBV7-9	CASTYGGGRRGYTF	TGTGCCAGCACCTATGGGGGGGGACGTCGTGGCTACACCTTC
TRBD2	18	NA	TRBJ2-1	TRBV4-3	CPRRRLVGSGRLYNEQFF	TGCCCCCGCCGTCGGCTGGTGGGTAGCGGGAGGTTATACAATGAGCAGTTCTTC
TRBD2	16	NA	TRBJ2-1	TRBV4-3	CASSHAGRVFNNEQFF	TGCGCCAGCAGCCATGCCGGGAGGGTGTTTAACAATGAGCAGTTCTTC
TRBD1	14	NA	TRBJ1-2	TRBV2	CASSEDRGRHGYTF	TGTGCCAGCAGTGAAGACAGGGGGAGACATGGCTACACCTTC
TRBD2	14	NA	TRBJ2-7	TRBV7-8	CASSGERGAYEQYF	TGTGCCAGCAGCGGGGAGCGGGGGGCCTACGAGCAGTACTTC
NA	14	once	TRBJ1-4	TRBV6-5	CASSPGEANEKLFF	TGTGCCAGCAGCCCAGGGGAGGCTAATGAAAAACTGTTTTTT
NA	13	NA	TRBJ1-1	TRBV9	CASSLSGGAEAFF	TGTGCCAGCAGCCTCTCAGGAGGCGCTGAAGCTTTCTTT
NA	17	NA	TRBJ2-3	TRBV4-1	CASSKDLDFTSTDTQYF	TGCGCCAGCAGTAAGGACTTGGACTTCACTAGCACAGATACGCAGTATTTT
NA	14	NA	TRBJ1-6	TRBV6-5	CASSRRGYNSPLHF	TGTGCCAGCAGCCGCCGGGGTTATAATTCACCCCTCCACTTT
TRBD1	14	NA	TRBJ1-4	TRBV2	CAFRRQGAGEKLFF	TGTGCCTTCCGGCGACAGGGGGCTGGTGAAAAACTGTTTTTT
NA	16	NA	TRBJ1-5	TRBV10-1	CAISDGRLLSNQPQHF	TGCGCCATTTCGGACGGGAGATTATTGAGCAATCAGCCCCAGCATTTT
NA	16	NA	TRBJ2-2	TRBV6-8	CASSYSTQKNTGELFF	TGTGCCAGCAGTTACTCGACACAGAAGAACACCGGGGAGCTGTTTTTT
NA	17	NA	TRBJ2-2	TRBV3-1/TRBV3-2	CASSRDPETRNTGELFF	TGTGCCAGCAGCCGCGACCCGGAGACACGGAACACCGGGGAGCTGTTTTTT
TRBD1	15	NA	TRBJ2-7	TRBV30	CAWGTSGQGSYEQYF	TGTGCCTGGGGGACTTCGGGACAGGGGTCCTACGAGCAGTACTTC
NA	13	NA	TRBJ1-5	TRBV11-3	CASSLESNQPQHF	TGTGCCAGCAGCTTAGAGAGTAATCAGCCCCAGCATTTT
NA	12	NA	TRBJ1-2	TRBV12-3/TRBV12-4	CASSFDSKGYTF	TGTGCCAGCAGTTTTGACTCAAAGGGCTACACCTTC
TRBD1	15	NA	TRBJ1-5	TRBV19	CASSIGQGSNQPQHF	TGTGCCAGTAGTATCGGACAGGGGAGCAATCAGCCCCAGCATTTT
NA	15	once	TRBJ2-1	TRBV4-1	CASSQPTSGLRFLFF	TGCGCCAGCAGCCAACCTACTTCGGGACTCCGCTTTCTGTTCTTC
TRBD1	16	NA	TRBJ2-5	TRBV5-1	CASSLVIDREKETQYF	TGCGCCAGCAGCTTGGTTATTGACAGGGAAAAAGAGACCCAGTACTTC
NA	15	NA	TRBJ2-2	TRBV19	CASSIFGRNTGELFF	TGTGCCAGTAGTATTTTCGGGAGGAACACCGGGGAGCTGTTTTTT
NA	12	NA	TRBJ2-1	TRBV12-3/TRBV12-4	CASSLNSDEQFF	TGTGCCAGCAGTTTAAATAGTGATGAGCAGTTCTTC
NA	13	NA	TRBJ2-1	TRBV19	CASSTQTGNEQFF	TGTGCCAGTAGTACTCAGACAGGTAATGAGCAGTTCTTC
NA	15	NA	TRBJ1-6	TRBV6-5	CASSYSTRGNSPLHF	TGTGCCAGCAGTTACTCGACACGGGGGAATTCACCCCTCCACTTT
NA	13	once	TRBJ1-1	TRBV4-1	CASSQSRDTEAFF	TGCGCCAGCAGTCAATCCAGGGACACTGAAGCTTTCTTT